The source of this TCR beta chain is a study of T cell responses to AZD1222 COVID-19 vaccine. The protocol was immunoSEQ multiplex PCR, while the TCRdb copy is restricted to in-frame clones and leaves out a portion. This sample carries approximately 180,000 clones, over 80% of them seen once, and the ten largest clones take approximately 4.2%. This clone has only one observation. This CDR3 has 16 residues. Germline loops: CDR1 SNHLY, CDR2 FYNNEI. The V end lost 4 bases, the J end lost 4 bases, and 17 bases lay between the germline ends. This sample comprised peripheral blood, obtained 28 days after the second dose of the MenACWY control vaccine. The receptor was isolated from an adult who received the MenACWY meningococcal vaccine as a control. The V and J genes are TRBV2 and TRBJ1-5; a possible D gene is TRBD1 (5 bases). The CDR3 is CASSVRAPQENQPQHF. The DNA of the CDR3 is TGTGCCAGCAGTGTCAGGGCACCACAAGAAAATCAGCCCCAGCATTTT.